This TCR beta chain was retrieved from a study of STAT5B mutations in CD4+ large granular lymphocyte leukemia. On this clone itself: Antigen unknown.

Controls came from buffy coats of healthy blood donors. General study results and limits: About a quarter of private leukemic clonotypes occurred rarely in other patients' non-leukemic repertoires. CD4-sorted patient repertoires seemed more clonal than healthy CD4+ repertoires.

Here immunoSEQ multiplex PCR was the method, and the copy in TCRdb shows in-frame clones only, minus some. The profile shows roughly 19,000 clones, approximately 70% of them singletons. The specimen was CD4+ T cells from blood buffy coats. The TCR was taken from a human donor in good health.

The CDR3 DNA reads TGTGCCAGCAAGGGACAGGGGGACGGTCATGAAGCTTTCTTT. Translated: CASKGQGDGHEAFF. The chain combines TRBV25-1 with TRBJ1-1, with 11 bases identical to TRBD1. This CDR3 has 14 residues. With 7 bases clipped from V and 7 bases from J, the junction kept 8 bases outside the gene matches. The germline CDR1 and CDR2 sequences are MGHDK and SYGVNS.